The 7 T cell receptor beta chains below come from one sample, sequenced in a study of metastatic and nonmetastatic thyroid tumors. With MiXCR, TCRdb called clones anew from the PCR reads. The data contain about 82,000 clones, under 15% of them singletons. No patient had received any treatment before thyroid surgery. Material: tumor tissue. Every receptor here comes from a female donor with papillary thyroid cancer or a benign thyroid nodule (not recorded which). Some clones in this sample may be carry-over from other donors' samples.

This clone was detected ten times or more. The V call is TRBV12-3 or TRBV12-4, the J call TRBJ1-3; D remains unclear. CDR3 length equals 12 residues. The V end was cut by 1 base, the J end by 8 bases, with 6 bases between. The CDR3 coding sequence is TGTGCCAGCAGTTTAGGGGGAGACACCATATATTTT. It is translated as CASSLGGDTIYF.

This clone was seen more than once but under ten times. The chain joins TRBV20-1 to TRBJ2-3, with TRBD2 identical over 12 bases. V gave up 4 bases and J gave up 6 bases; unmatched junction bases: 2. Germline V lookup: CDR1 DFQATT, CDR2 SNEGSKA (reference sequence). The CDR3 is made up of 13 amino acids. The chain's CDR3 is CSATSGGADTQYF. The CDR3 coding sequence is TGCAGTGCTACTAGCGGGGGGGCGGATACGCAGTATTTT.

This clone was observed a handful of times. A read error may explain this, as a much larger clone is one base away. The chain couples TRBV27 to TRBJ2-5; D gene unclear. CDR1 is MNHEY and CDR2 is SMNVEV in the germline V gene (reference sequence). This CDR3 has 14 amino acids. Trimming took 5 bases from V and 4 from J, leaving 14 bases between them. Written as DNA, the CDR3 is TGTGCCAGCAGTCCTACACAGTGTGGAGAGACCCAGTACTTC. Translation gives CASSPTQCGETQYF.

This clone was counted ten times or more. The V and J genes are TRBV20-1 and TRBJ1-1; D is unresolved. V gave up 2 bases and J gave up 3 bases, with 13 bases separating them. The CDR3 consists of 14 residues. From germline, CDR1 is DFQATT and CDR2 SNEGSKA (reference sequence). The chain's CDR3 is CSARWHGSYTEAFF. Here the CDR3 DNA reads TGCAGTGCTAGATGGCACGGCAGTTACACTGAAGCTTTCTTT.

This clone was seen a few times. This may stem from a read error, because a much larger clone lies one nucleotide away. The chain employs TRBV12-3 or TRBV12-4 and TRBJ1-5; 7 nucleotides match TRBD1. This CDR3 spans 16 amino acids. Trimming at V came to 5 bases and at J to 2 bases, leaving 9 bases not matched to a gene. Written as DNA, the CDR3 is TGTGCCAGCAGTGGGACAGTCCTACGGTGCAATCAGCCCCAGCATTTT. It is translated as CASSGTVLRCNQPQHF.

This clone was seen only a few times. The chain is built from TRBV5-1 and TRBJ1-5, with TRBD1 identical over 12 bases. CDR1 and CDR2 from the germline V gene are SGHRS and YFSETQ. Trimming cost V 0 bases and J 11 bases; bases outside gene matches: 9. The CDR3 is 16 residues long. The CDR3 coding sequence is TGCGCCAGCAGCTTGGAGCCGGGACAGGGGGCTACGGCCCAGCATTTT. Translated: CASSLEPGQGATAQHF.

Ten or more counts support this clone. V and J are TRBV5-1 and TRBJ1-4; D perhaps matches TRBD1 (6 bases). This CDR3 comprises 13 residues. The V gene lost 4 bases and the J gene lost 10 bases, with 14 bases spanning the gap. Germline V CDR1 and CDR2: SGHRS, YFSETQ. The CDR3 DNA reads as TGCGCCAGCAGCCCGCCGGACAGCCGAAAACTGTTTTTT. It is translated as CASSPPDSRKLFF.